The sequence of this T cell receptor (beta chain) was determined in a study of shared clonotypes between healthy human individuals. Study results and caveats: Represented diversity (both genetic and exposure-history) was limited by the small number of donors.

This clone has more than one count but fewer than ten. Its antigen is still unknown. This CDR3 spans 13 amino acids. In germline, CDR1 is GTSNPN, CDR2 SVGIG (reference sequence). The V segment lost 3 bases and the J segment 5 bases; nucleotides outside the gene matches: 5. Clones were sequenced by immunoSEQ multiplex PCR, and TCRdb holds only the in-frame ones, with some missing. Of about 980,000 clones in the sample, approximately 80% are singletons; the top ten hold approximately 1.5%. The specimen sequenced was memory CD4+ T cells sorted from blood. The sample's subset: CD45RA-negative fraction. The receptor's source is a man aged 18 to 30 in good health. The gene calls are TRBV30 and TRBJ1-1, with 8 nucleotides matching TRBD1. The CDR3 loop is CAWSQGAGTEAFF. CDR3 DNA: TGTGCCTGGAGCCAGGGGGCGGGGACTGAAGCTTTCTTT.